This entry lists 2 T cell receptor beta chains sequenced from one sample in a study of cytomegalovirus exposure and HLA in healthy donors. Sequencing used immunoSEQ multiplex PCR; TCRdb keeps in-frame clones, though not all of them. In the table there are 150,000 to 200,000 clones, about nine tenths of which are singletons. The source material was PBMCs. Receptors were obtained from a woman between 25 and 40 years old in good health and CMV-seronegative.

The J gene is TRBJ2-7, the V gene TRBV4-3; 9 nucleotides agree with TRBD1. In germline, CDR1 is LGHNA, CDR2 YSLEER. The CDR3 length is 14 residues. V lost 3 bases to trimming and J lost 4 bases; unmatched junction nucleotides: 4. The CDR3 DNA reads as TGCGCCAGCAGCCAGGACAGGGGACCTTACGAGCAGTACTTC. The encoded protein is CASSQDRGPYEQYF.

The V and J genes are TRBV7-9 and TRBJ1-2; D is possibly TRBD1 (5 bases). CDR3 length equals 16 residues. The V gene lost 1 base and the J gene lost 5 bases, with 17 bases spanning the gap. Per germline, CDR1 SEHNR and CDR2 FQNEAQ (reference sequence). Here the CDR3 DNA reads TGTGCCAGCAGCTTAGGCGGCCAGGCAGGGAGATATGGCTACACCTTC. Translating it yields CASSLGGQAGRYGYTF.